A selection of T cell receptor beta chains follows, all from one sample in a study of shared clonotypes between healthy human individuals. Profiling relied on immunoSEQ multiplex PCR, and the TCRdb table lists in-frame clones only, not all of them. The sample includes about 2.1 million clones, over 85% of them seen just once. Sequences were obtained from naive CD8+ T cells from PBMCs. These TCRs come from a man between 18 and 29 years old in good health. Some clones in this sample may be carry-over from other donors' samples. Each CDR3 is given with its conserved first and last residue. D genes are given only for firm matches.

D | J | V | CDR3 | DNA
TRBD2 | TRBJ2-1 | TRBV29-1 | CSVPPSGPYNEQFF | TGCAGCGTTCCCCCTAGCGGGCCCTACAATGAGCAGTTCTTC
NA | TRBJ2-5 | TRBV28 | CASSHGQSSPYQETQYF | TGTGCCAGCAGTCATGGACAGAGTTCGCCATACCAAGAGACCCAGTACTTC
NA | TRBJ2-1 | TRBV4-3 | CASSQDFGGGNEQFF | TGCGCCAGCAGCCAAGACTTTGGAGGGGGCAATGAGCAGTTCTTC
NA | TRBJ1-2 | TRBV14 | CASSQDSAGLYGYTF | TGTGCCAGCAGCCAAGATTCGGCAGGTCTCTATGGCTACACCTTC
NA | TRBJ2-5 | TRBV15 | CATSRDLFETQYF | TGTGCCACCAGCAGAGATTTATTTGAGACCCAGTACTTC
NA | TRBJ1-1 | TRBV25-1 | CASGQRGGTEAFF | TGTGCCAGCGGACAGCGAGGTGGCACTGAAGCTTTCTTT
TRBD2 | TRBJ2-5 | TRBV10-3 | CAIWGGEETQYF | TGTGCCATCTGGGGGGGTGAAGAGACCCAGTACTTC
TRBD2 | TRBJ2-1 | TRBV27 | CASSWGTSGREAYNEQFF | TGTGCCAGCAGTTGGGGGACTAGCGGGAGGGAAGCATACAATGAGCAGTTCTTC
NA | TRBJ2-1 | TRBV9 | CASSVGALGILPEQFF | TGTGCCAGCAGCGTAGGGGCCCTAGGCATCTTACCTGAGCAGTTCTTC
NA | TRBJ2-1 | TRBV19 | CASSIRGFKGEQFF | TGTGCCAGTAGTATAAGGGGTTTCAAGGGTGAGCAGTTCTTC
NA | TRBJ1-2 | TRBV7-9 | CASSPWDLDYGYTF | TGTGCCAGCAGCCCCTGGGACCTCGACTATGGCTACACCTTC
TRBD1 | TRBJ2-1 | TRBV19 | CASSISQGNEQFF | TGTGCCAGTAGTATTTCACAGGGGAATGAGCAGTTCTTC
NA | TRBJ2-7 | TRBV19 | CASSDAYEQYF | TGTGCCAGTAGTGACGCGTACGAGCAGTACTTC
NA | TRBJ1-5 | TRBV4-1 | CASSPTADQPQHF | TGCGCCAGCAGCCCCACCGCAGATCAGCCCCAGCATTTT